A selection of T cell receptor beta chains follows, all from one sample in a study of T-cell memory formation after mild COVID-19. TCRdb re-called the 5' RACE reads with MiXCR, one entry per CDR3 protein. The sample carries approximately 210,000 distinct CDR3 sequences, over 9.5% recorded once. The sequencing sample was made of PBMCs or a T cell subset sorted from them (not recorded which). Every receptor here comes from a man aged 18 to 29 who had mild COVID-19 (a few samples of this study predate the infection). Cell type and time point are not known. Both conserved end residues are part of each CDR3. The order of the fields is clone size, D gene, V gene, J gene, CDR3 DNA, CDR3 protein. The D gene is left open where the match is weak. Some rows mark clone size as missing; the rest say once, few, many or name a class of expanded clone.

NA	NA	TRBV27	TRBJ2-3	TGTGCCAGCAGGACACAGGGTTCAGATACGCAGTATTTT	CASRTQGSDTQYF
NA	TRBD2	TRBV20-1	TRBJ2-1	TGCAGTGCTGCCGGGACTAGCGGGGGGAGATCATACAATGAGCAGTTCTTC	CSAAGTSGGRSYNEQFF
few	TRBD2	TRBV4-1	TRBJ2-1	TGCGCCAGCAGCCAAGGGCGGGGGGGCCCCTACAATGAGCAGTTCTTC	CASSQGRGGPYNEQFF
NA	NA	TRBV9	TRBJ1-3	TGTGCCAGCAGAAGGGAGGGTGCAGGAAACACCATATATTTT	CASRREGAGNTIYF
NA	TRBD2	TRBV6-5	TRBJ2-3	TGTGCCAGCAGGTCCGAAGCGGGACGAGATACGCAGTATTTT	CASRSEAGRDTQYF
few	NA	TRBV29-1	TRBJ2-2	TGCAGCGGGTCTTCTACGAACACCGGGGAGCTGTTTTTT	CSGSSTNTGELFF
few	NA	TRBV6-2/TRBV6-3	TRBJ1-4	TGTGCCAGCAGTCCAGGACCGGGCACGCGGTTTTTT	CASSPGPGTRFF
few	NA	TRBV5-8	TRBJ2-3	TGTGCCAGCAGCGCCGGCTTAGGAGATACGCAGTATTTT	CASSAGLGDTQYF
few	NA	TRBV4-3	TRBJ2-3	TGCGCCAGCAGCCAAGGAGGGGGGGGGCCCTTGGATACGCAGTATTTT	CASSQGGGGPLDTQYF
NA	TRBD1	TRBV24-1	TRBJ2-3	TGTGCCACCAGTGAGCCCACAGGGGGCTCAGATACGCAGTATTTT	CATSEPTGGSDTQYF
NA	TRBD1	TRBV12-3/TRBV12-4	TRBJ1-6	TGTGCCAGCAGTTCCGGGACAGGGAATTCACCCCTCCACTTT	CASSSGTGNSPLHF
NA	NA	TRBV18	TRBJ2-7	TGTGCCAGCTCTGCGGGCGACTACGAGCAGTACTTC	CASSAGDYEQYF
NA	NA	TRBV3-1	TRBJ1-6	TGTGCCAGCAGCCAAGAGCGGGGGTTATATTCACCCCTCCACTTT	CASSQERGLYSPLHF
NA	NA	TRBV7-3	TRBJ2-3	TGTGCCAGCAGCCAGAACAGGGACACAGATACGCAGTATTTT	CASSQNRDTDTQYF
NA	NA	TRBV11-2	TRBJ2-3	TGTGCCAGCACTCCCGGGACCTCAAGCACAGATACGCAGTATTTT	CASTPGTSSTDTQYF
NA	NA	TRBV5-6	TRBJ2-5	TGTGCCAGCTTTTATGGCCAAGAGACCCAGTACTTC	CASFYGQETQYF
many	TRBD2	TRBV19	TRBJ2-2	TGTGCCAGTTCGAGGACTAGCGGGGGTAGGGTCGGGGAGCTGTTTTTT	CASSRTSGGRVGELFF
few	NA	TRBV2	TRBJ1-6	TGTGCCACCCCCCGGGACGGTGATAATTCACCCCTCCACTTT	CATPRDGDNSPLHF
NA	NA	TRBV7-2	TRBJ1-2	TGTGCCAGCAGCCGCCGCGAGGGCGGGATGGGCTACACCTTC	CASSRREGGMGYTF
NA	NA	TRBV5-1	TRBJ2-2	TGCGCCAGCAGGGACCCGGGACCCGGGGAGCTGTTTTTT	CASRDPGPGELFF
few	NA	TRBV29-1	TRBJ2-3	TGCAGCGGAAGGGGAAACCCTCTGATGGATACGCAGTATTTT	CSGRGNPLMDTQYF
NA	TRBD1	TRBV19	TRBJ2-5	TGTGCCAGTAGTGAAGGGGGACAGAAAGAGACCCAGTACTTC	CASSEGGQKETQYF
few	TRBD1	TRBV12-3/TRBV12-4	TRBJ1-2	TGTGCCAGCAGTTTGGACAGGTTGCGTGGCTACACCTTC	CASSLDRLRGYTF
NA	NA	TRBV12-3/TRBV12-4	TRBJ2-5	TGTGCCAGCAGTCCTTCCGTGACTAGTCAAGAGACCCAGTACTTC	CASSPSVTSQETQYF